The following is a T cell receptor beta chain sequence with its context. Trimming cost V 6 bases and J 3 bases; bases outside gene matches: 15. This CDR3 contains 17 residues. The germline CDR1 and CDR2 sequences are LGHDT and YNNKEL (reference sequence). The source of the sample is a study of blood T cell repertoires in COVID-19. At the level of the study: In each case, the material was cDNA or gDNA derived from T cells, B-cell-depleted T cells, or PBMCs.

Libraries were prepared by immunoSEQ multiplex PCR; TCRdb keeps only in-frame clonotypes and omits some of them. Of 150,000 to 200,000 clones listed, approximately 86% are singletons. Sequencing was done on a sample of peripheral blood. The sequence was collected from a man aged 50 or older with active or convalescent COVID-19. The chain is built from TRBV3-1 (or the pseudogene TRBV3-2) and TRBJ2-3; 7 bases match TRBD2. The CDR3 nucleotides are TGTGCCAGCAGTCAACTCGAGCGGCGGGAGAGGACAGATACGCAGTATTTT. Its protein is CASSQLERRERTDTQYF.